The text below deals with one TCR beta chain. Per germline, CDR1 SGHAT and CDR2 FQDESV (reference sequence). V was cut by 3 bases and J by 5 bases, with 7 bases left in between. CDR3 size: 12 residues. This specimen belongs to a study of CD8 T cells in Susac syndrome. Healthy donors, matched for age and sex, constituted the control group. It was with random hexamers that roughly 0.45 to 1 ug RNA was reverse transcribed. Amplification of TCR beta CDR3 was carried out by immunoSEQ multiplex PCR, which covered 54 Vbeta and 13 Jbeta segments. TCRdb re-derived calls from the immunoSEQ multiplex PCR reads in MiXCR, one entry per CDR3 protein. There are some 200,000 distinct CDR3 sequences in the sample; about 95% occur only once, and 0.1% lies in the top ten.

Specimen: CD4+ T cells from PBMCs. V and J are TRBV11-1 and TRBJ2-5; D unclear. The sequence was collected from a human donor in good health. DNA for the CDR3: TGTGCCAGCAGCTTTCAGGATGAGACCCAGTACTTC. Protein: CASSFQDETQYF.